The T cell receptor beta chain under discussion was sequenced for a study of response to subunit inactivated influenza vaccine. From the RT-PCR reads, TCRdb called clonotypes with MiXCR, one entry per CDR3 protein. This sample yields roughly 550,000 distinct CDR3 sequences, of which under 25% are seen a single time; 2.8% belongs to the top ten. The CDR3 sequence is 14 residues long. V was trimmed by 4 bases and J by 2 bases, leaving 11 bases between them. CDR1 is LGHNA and CDR2 is YNFKEQ in the germline V gene. These data were likewise used in another study, on T cells expressing NK-cell markers. That paper notes: With UMIs, 5'RACE template switching was used to make TCR beta cDNA. Sorted CD3+CD56-NKG2C+, CD3+CD56+NKG2C+ and CD3+CD56+NKG2C- T cells supplied the TCR beta repertoires. Several of the experiments relied on an anti-gamma-delta TCR antibody so that only alpha-beta TCR T cells were sorted. NKG2C+ dominant clonotype frequencies in about six donors were roughly 1.0-7.5% of CD8+ T cells.

Sequenced material: CD4+ T cells sorted from PBMCs, taken roughly 12 days after vaccination. The chain has TRBV4-2 and TRBJ2-5, with D possibly TRBD1 on 6 matching bases. This receptor was taken from a man aged 45-60 years who received an inactivated influenza vaccine. The CDR3 is CASSRLGQQETQYF. The CDR3 DNA is TGTGCCAGCAGCCGGCTAGGACAGCAAGAGACCCAGTACTTC.